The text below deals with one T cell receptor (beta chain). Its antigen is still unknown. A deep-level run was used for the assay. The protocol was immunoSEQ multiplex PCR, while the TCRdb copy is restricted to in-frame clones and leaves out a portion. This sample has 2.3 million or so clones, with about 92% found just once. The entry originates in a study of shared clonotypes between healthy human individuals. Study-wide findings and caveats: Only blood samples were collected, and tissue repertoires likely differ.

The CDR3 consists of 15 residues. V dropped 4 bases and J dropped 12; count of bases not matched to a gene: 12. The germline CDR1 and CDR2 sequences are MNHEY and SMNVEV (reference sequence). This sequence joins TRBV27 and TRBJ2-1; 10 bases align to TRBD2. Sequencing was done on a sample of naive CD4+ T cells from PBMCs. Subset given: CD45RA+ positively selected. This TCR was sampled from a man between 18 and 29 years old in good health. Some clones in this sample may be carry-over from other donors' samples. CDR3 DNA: TGTGCCAGCAGTTCTCTCCTAGCGGGGGTCTCGGCGCAGTTCTTC. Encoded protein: CASSSLLAGVSAQFF.